This T cell receptor beta chain was identified in a study of blood T cell repertoires in COVID-19. Overall study: Some COVID-19 samples were acute and others convalescent; all came from the United States, Italy and Spain.

Authors' analysis steps: It was from reference gene primer amplification that nucleated cell counts were estimated. The protocol was immunoSEQ multiplex PCR, while the TCRdb copy is restricted to in-frame clones and leaves out a portion. Clone size and V and J calls were adopted from that table, with D and trimming inferred from the DNA. Of 200,000 to 250,000 clones detected, roughly 87% appear once; the ten largest clones hold about a tenth. There are 13 residues in the CDR3. V lost 10 bases and J lost 5, with 17 bases in between. Participant age was about 18 to 95 years, and participants resided in roughly 25 US areas.

Sequences were obtained from PBMCs or T cells enriched from blood (not recorded which). The gene calls are TRBV12-3 or TRBV12-4 and TRBJ1-2; D call uncertain. The TCR comes from a man aged 18 to 35 with acute COVID-19. The CDR3 sequence: CATGEGFNYGYTF. The CDR3 DNA reads TGTGCCACTGGGGAGGGTTTCAATTATGGCTACACCTTC.